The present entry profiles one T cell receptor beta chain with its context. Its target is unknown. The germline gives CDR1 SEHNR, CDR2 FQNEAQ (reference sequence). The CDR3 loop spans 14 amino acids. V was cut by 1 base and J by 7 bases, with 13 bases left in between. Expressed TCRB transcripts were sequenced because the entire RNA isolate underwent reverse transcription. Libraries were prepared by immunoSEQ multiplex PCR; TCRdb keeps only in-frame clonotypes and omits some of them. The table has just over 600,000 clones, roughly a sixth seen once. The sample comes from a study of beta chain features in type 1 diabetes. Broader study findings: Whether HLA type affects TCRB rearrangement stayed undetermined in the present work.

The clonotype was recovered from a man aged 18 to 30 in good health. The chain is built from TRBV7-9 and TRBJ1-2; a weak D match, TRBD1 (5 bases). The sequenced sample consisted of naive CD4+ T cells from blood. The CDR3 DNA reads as TGTGCCAGCAGCTTAGGGACATCGGCCGGTGGCTACACCTTC. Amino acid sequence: CASSLGTSAGGYTF. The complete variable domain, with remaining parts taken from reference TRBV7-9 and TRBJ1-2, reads DTGVSQNPRHKITKRGQNVTFRCDPISEHNRLYWYRQTLGQGPEFLTYFQNEAQLEKSRLLSDRFSAERPKGSFSTLEIQRTEQGDSAMYLCASSLGTSAGGYTFGSGTRLTVV.